The 31 T cell receptor beta chains given below trace back to one sample, sequenced in a study of T-cell memory formation after mild COVID-19. One entry per CDR3 protein results from TCRdb running MiXCR on the 5' RACE reads. The table lists roughly 400,000 distinct CDR3 sequences, roughly 26% of them singletons. The specimen was PBMCs or a T cell subset sorted from them (not recorded which). Receptors were obtained from an adult woman who had mild COVID-19 (a few samples of this study predate the infection). Cell type and time point are not known.

This clonotype showed up just a few times. V is TRBV6-5 and J is TRBJ2-1; 12 bases line up with TRBD1. Per germline, CDR1 MNHEY and CDR2 SVGAGI. Trimming took 4 bases from V and 7 from J; bases not matched to a gene: 5. CDR3 length: 15 amino acids. The CDR3 sequence is CASSSGQGARNEQFF. The CDR3 DNA is TGTGCCAGCAGTTCGGGACAGGGGGCGCGGAATGAGCAGTTCTTC.

There are a few counts of this clonotype. The J gene is TRBJ2-3, the V gene TRBV7-2; tentative D call: TRBD2 (5 bases). Looked up from germline, CDR1 is SGHTA and CDR2 is FQGNSA. The V end lost 0 bases, the J end lost 2 bases, and 6 bases lay between the germline ends. This CDR3 contains 14 residues. The CDR3 loop is CASSLADYTDTQYF. The CDR3 nucleotides are TGTGCCAGCAGCTTAGCCGACTACACAGATACGCAGTATTTT.

This chain links TRBV13 with TRBJ2-2; TRBD1 matches at 10 bases. CDR3 length: 19 amino acids. Germline loops: CDR1 PRHDT, CDR2 FYEKMQ (reference sequence). With V trimmed by 5 bases and J by 1 base, 13 bases remained unmatched. This CDR3 reads CASSARDRGYSRNTGELFF. The CDR3 DNA sequence: TGTGCCAGCAGCGCCCGGGACAGGGGATATTCACGGAACACCGGGGAGCTGTTTTTT.

The J gene is TRBJ2-3, the V gene TRBV7-9, with D perhaps matching TRBD2 (6 bases). CDR1 is SEHNR and CDR2 is FQNEAQ in the germline V gene (reference sequence). V lost 2 bases, J lost 4 bases, and 13 bases lay in between. The CDR3 is made up of 15 amino acids. The CDR3 sequence: CASSLPRETPDTQYF. CDR3 nucleotides: TGTGCCAGCAGCTTACCACGGGAGACTCCAGATACGCAGTATTTT.

This chain joins TRBV19 and TRBJ1-1; D gene uncertain. Trimming took off 6 bases at V and 6 bases at J, with 17 bases between the two ends. The germline CDR1 and CDR2 sequences are LNHDA and SQIVND (reference sequence). The CDR3 has 14 residues. The CDR3 spells CASSTDPGGPEAFF. As DNA, the CDR3 is TGTGCCAGTAGCACCGACCCTGGTGGGCCTGAAGCTTTCTTT.

The V gene is TRBV2, the J gene TRBJ1-2; 9 nucleotides agree with TRBD1. The CDR3 is made up of 13 amino acids. J lost 7 bases, V lost 6 bases, and 6 bases had no gene match. The germline CDR1 and CDR2 sequences are SNHLY and FYNNEI. The CDR3 nucleotides are TGTGCCAGCAGGCGGACAGGGGTAGCTGGCTACACCTTC. This encodes CASRRTGVAGYTF. Full variable domain (remainder filled in from reference TRBV2 and TRBJ1-2): EPEVTQTPSHQVTQMGQEVILRCVPISNHLYFYWYRQILGQKVEFLVSFYNNEISEKSEIFDDQFSVERPDGSNFTLKIRSTKLEDSAMYFCASRRTGVAGYTFGSGTRLTVV.

At least ten counts were recorded for this clonotype. V and J are TRBV12-3 or TRBV12-4 and TRBJ1-2, with 10 bases fitting TRBD1. The CDR3 extends over 14 amino acids. V lost 6 bases to trimming and J lost 7 bases; unmatched junction nucleotides: 8. The CDR3 region has the DNA TGTGCCAGCAGCCTGGCGACAGGGGGCACTGGCTACACCTTC. Protein product: CASSLATGGTGYTF.

This rearrangement joins TRBV27 to TRBJ1-1, with a weak D call TRBD1 (5 bases). The V end lost 6 bases, the J end lost 1 base, and 15 bases lay between the germline ends. This CDR3 spans 15 amino acids. CDR1 MNHEY and CDR2 SMNVEV come from the germline V gene (reference sequence). CDR3 loop: CASSSGWGENTEAFF. The DNA for the CDR3 is TGTGCCAGCAGCTCCGGGTGGGGGGAGAACACTGAAGCTTTCTTT.

The V gene is TRBV19, the J gene TRBJ1-6, with D hard to call. Germline lookup yields CDR1 LNHDA and CDR2 SQIVND (reference sequence). This CDR3 comprises 13 residues. V was pared by 1 base and J by 8 bases, with 6 bases between. In nucleotides, the CDR3 is TGTGCCAGTAGTATAGGGGCACATTCACCCCTCCACTTT. Residues: CASSIGAHSPLHF.

This clonotype occurred a few times. The chain carries TRBV7-9 and TRBJ2-2; 8 bases agree with TRBD1. This CDR3 contains 17 residues. The V gene's germline CDR1 is SEHNR and CDR2 FQNEAQ (reference sequence). V lost 2 bases, J lost 0 bases, and 5 bases stayed unmatched. CDR3 in amino acids: CASSLRDRGANTGELFF. The CDR3 coding sequence is TGTGCCAGCAGCTTACGAGACAGGGGTGCGAACACCGGGGAGCTGTTTTTT.

This clonotype has only a few counts. The chain employs TRBV27 and TRBJ1-4; D uncertain. Germline CDR1 and CDR2: MNHEY and SMNVEV (reference sequence). There are 12 residues in the CDR3. V was pared by 6 bases and J by 5 bases, with 7 bases between. The DNA for the CDR3 is TGTGCCAGCAGGCGTACCAATGAAAAACTGTTTTTT. Its protein product is CASRRTNEKLFF.

This clonotype was detected only a few times. This chain uses TRBV5-1 with TRBJ1-4; 11 nucleotides match TRBD1. CDR3 length: 14 amino acids. Germline V CDR1 and CDR2: SGHRS, YFSETQ. V gave up 7 bases and J gave up 8 bases; unmatched junction bases: 7. The CDR3 sequence is CASQTGQGAEKLFF. The DNA of the CDR3 is TGCGCCAGCCAGACCGGACAGGGGGCGGAAAAACTGTTTTTT.

This clonotype occurred a few times. This chain uses TRBV7-9 with TRBJ2-2; D remains unclear. The CDR3 consists of 13 residues. V was shortened by 2 bases and J by 5 bases, with 6 bases between the two germline ends. CDR1 SEHNR and CDR2 FQNEAQ come from the germline V gene (reference sequence). The CDR3 is CASSLFLTGELFF. The CDR3 DNA reads as TGTGCCAGCAGCTTATTTCTAACCGGGGAGCTGTTTTTT.

In its sample, this clonotype was seen a few times. The chain employs TRBV6-5 and TRBJ1-2; D is perhaps TRBD1 (6 bases). Germline values: CDR1 MNHEY, CDR2 SVGAGI. The CDR3 sequence is 14 residues long. Trimming removed 3 bases at V and 2 bases at J, with 10 bases between. DNA for the CDR3: TGTGCCAGCAGTTATACAGGGCCCAACTATGGCTACACCTTC. It translates to CASSYTGPNYGYTF.

The table lists this clonotype with a few counts. The genes are TRBV29-1 and TRBJ2-2; no firm D call. From germline, CDR1 is SQVTM and CDR2 ANQGSEA. CDR3 length: 15 amino acids. V was pared by 7 bases and J by 0 bases, with 15 bases between. CDR3 loop: CSALEWESNTGELFF. The CDR3 nucleotides read TGCAGCGCTCTTGAATGGGAATCGAACACCGGGGAGCTGTTTTTT.

The chain combines TRBV27 with TRBJ1-1; maybe TRBD1 (5 bases). Deletions cut 0 bases from V and 5 bases from J, with 13 bases between. There are 15 residues in the CDR3. Germline values: CDR1 MNHEY, CDR2 SMNVEV (reference sequence). CDR3 coding DNA: TGTGCCAGCAGTTTATCGGACGGGGGGTGGACTGAAGCTTTCTTT. The encoded protein is CASSLSDGGWTEAFF.

V gene TRBV20-1 combines with J gene TRBJ2-7; possible D gene TRBD2, 6 bases. The CDR3 runs 15 residues. Trimming took 3 bases from V and 5 from J, leaving 20 bases between them. The germline CDR1 and CDR2 sequences are DFQATT and SNEGSKA (reference sequence). The CDR3 region has the DNA TGCAGTGCTAGGGGGTGGGACTGGTCTAATGACGAGCAGTACTTC. Translating gives CSARGWDWSNDEQYF.

In nucleotides, the CDR3 is TGTGCCAGCAGCTTAGAAGGGACCTACGAGCAGTACTTC. Residues: CASSLEGTYEQYF. The chain has TRBV7-6 and TRBJ2-7; D is undetermined. The length of the CDR3 is 13 residues. Per germline, CDR1 SGHVS and CDR2 FNYEAQ. The germline V and J ends were trimmed by 1 base and 2 bases, with 6 bases remaining between them.

This rearrangement joins TRBV7-8 to TRBJ2-7; D unclear. The germline gives CDR1 SGHVS, CDR2 FQNEAQ. The ends were cut back, 5 bases at V and 0 bases at J, with 11 bases in the middle. The CDR3 is 14 amino acids. The CDR3 sequence: CASSLDWSSYEQYF. For the CDR3, the DNA is TGTGCCAGCAGCCTCGACTGGAGCTCCTACGAGCAGTACTTC.

To note about this clonotype: At one end, the junction sequence differs from germline, possibly due to a read error. The V call is TRBV6-5, the J call TRBJ2-1, with D perhaps matching TRBD2 (6 bases). CDR3 length: 13 amino acids. The germline CDR1 and CDR2 sequences are MNHEY and SVGAGI. The DNA for the CDR3 is TGTGCCAGCTTCGGGAGCTCCGACAATGAGCAGTTCTTC. This translates into CASFGSSDNEQFF.

The chain has TRBV4-2 and TRBJ2-1, with 11 positions matching TRBD2. Trimming at V came to 0 bases and at J to 7 bases, leaving 2 bases not matched to a gene. The CDR3 spans 15 residues. Germline assignment: CDR1 LGHNA and CDR2 YNFKEQ. The CDR3 bases are TGTGCCAGCAGCCAAGAGGCTAGCGGGAGGAATGAGCAGTTCTTC. Translating gives CASSQEASGRNEQFF.

The V and J genes are TRBV21-1 and TRBJ2-2; TRBD1 is taken as the D call from the table, unchecked against the DNA. TRBV21-1 is labeled a pseudogene. CDR3 length: 19 amino acids. CDR3 sequence (DNA): TGTGCCAGCAGCAAAGGACAGGACCCCCTAACAATAGACACCGGGGAGCTGTTTTTT. Translated: CASSKGQDPLTIDTGELFF.

In regard to this clonotype: Germline and junction disagree at one end, which may indicate a read error. The V gene is TRBV4-2, the J gene TRBJ2-1; 8 nucleotides align to TRBD1. The CDR3 contains 12 residues. Germline CDR1 LGHNA, CDR2 YNFKEQ. For the CDR3, the DNA is TGTGCCTGCAGCGCAGGGGGCGGTGAGCAGTTCTTC. Protein sequence: CACSAGGGEQFF.

J is TRBJ1-1 and V is TRBV5-1; D is unresolved. Trimming removed 0 bases from V and 1 base from J, with 13 bases in between. Germline-derived CDR1 and CDR2 are SGHRS and YFSETQ. This CDR3 region has 16 residues. This CDR3 is CASSLGGRPGNTEAFF. CDR3 DNA: TGCGCCAGCAGCTTGGGAGGCCGTCCGGGGAACACTGAAGCTTTCTTT.

This rearrangement joins TRBV7-2 to TRBJ2-3, with TRBD2 identical over 7 bases. In germline, CDR1 is SGHTA, CDR2 FQGNSA. CDR3 length equals 16 residues. J gave up 2 bases and V 2 bases, and 7 bases lay outside the gene matches. In DNA, the CDR3 is TGTGCCAGCAGCTTATATACGGGAGGAATCACAGATACGCAGTATTTT. Translation: CASSLYTGGITDTQYF.

This clonotype was counted a few times. The rearrangement joins TRBV5-1 to TRBJ2-1, with D possibly TRBD1 on 6 matching bases. The CDR3 sequence is 17 residues long. V dropped 0 bases and J dropped 8 bases, with 21 bases sitting between them. Germline V gives CDR1 SGHRS, CDR2 YFSETQ. The CDR3 DNA is TGCGCCAGCAGCTTGGCCAGGGGACGCTACGATGTACATGAGCAGTTCTTC. Residues: CASSLARGRYDVHEQFF.

The chain joins TRBV5-1 to TRBJ2-3; TRBD2 aligns across 10 bases. Germline values: CDR1 SGHRS, CDR2 YFSETQ. The CDR3 totals 17 residues. J was trimmed by 4 bases and V by 4 bases; bases with no gene match: 12. CDR3 region: CASSTGASGSAADTQYF. The CDR3 nucleotides read TGCGCCAGCAGCACGGGGGCTAGCGGGAGTGCCGCAGATACGCAGTATTTT. Filled out from reference TRBV5-1 and TRBJ2-3, the complete variable domain reads KAGVTQTPRYLIKTRGQQVTLSCSPISGHRSVSWYQQTPGQGLQFLFEYFSETQRNKGNFPGRFSGRQFSNSRSEMNVSTLELGDSALYLCASSTGASGSAADTQYFGPGTRLTVL.

The V call is TRBV30, the J call TRBJ2-7, with 7 nucleotides matching TRBD1. V lost 0 bases and J lost 6; bases outside the gene matches: 8. The CDR3 loop spans 14 amino acids. Germline V lookup: CDR1 GTSNPN, CDR2 SVGIG (reference sequence). Here the CDR3 DNA reads TGTGCCTGGAGTGTACTGACAGGGCTAGGCGAGCAGTACTTC. Translation gives CAWSVLTGLGEQYF. Based on the CDR3 plus reference TRBV30 and TRBJ2-7, the full variable domain is SQTIHQWPATLVQPVGSPLSLECTVEGTSNPNLYWYRQAAGRGLQLLFYSVGIGQISSEVPQNLSASRPQDRQFILSSKKLLLSDSGFYLCAWSVLTGLGEQYFGPGTRLTVT.

This clonotype was counted only a few times. CDR3 coding DNA: TGTGCCAGCAGCTCTAACTTAGCGGGAGGGTACAATGAGCAGTTCTTC. The encoded protein is CASSSNLAGGYNEQFF. The chain has TRBV5-6 and TRBJ2-1; the match to TRBD2 covers 11 bases. CDR1 is SGHDT, CDR2 YYEEEE, per germline. The CDR3 spans 16 residues. J gave up 4 bases and V 3 bases, and 6 bases lay outside the gene matches.

The V call is TRBV3-1, the J call TRBJ2-5, with unresolved D. The V and J ends lost 2 bases and 0 bases respectively, with 7 bases between them. Germline V gene data show CDR1 as LGHDT and CDR2 as YNNKEL (reference sequence). The CDR3 runs 14 residues. The CDR3 reads CASSQIGYQETQYF. CDR3 coding DNA: TGTGCCAGCAGCCAAATAGGATACCAAGAGACCCAGTACTTC.

This chain joins TRBV9 and TRBJ2-1, with D uncertain. Germline V gene lookup returns CDR1 SGDLS and CDR2 YYNGEE. The V gene lost 0 bases and the J gene lost 5 bases, with 9 bases spanning the gap. The CDR3 covers 14 residues. Written as DNA, the CDR3 is TGTGCCAGCAGCGTAGGGCCCGTAGACAATGAGCAGTTCTTC. Residues: CASSVGPVDNEQFF.